The clone carrying this T cell receptor (beta chain) came up a few times. What it recognizes is unknown. These data come from a study of response to subunit inactivated influenza vaccine. Overall study findings and caveats: The study's authors posited that every seasonal influenza vaccination enlists few new T cells.

TCRdb passed the RT-PCR reads through MiXCR, listing each CDR3 protein once. The sample consists of fewer than 750,000 distinct CDR3 sequences, 14% of them appearing once. With V trimmed by 0 bases and J by 2 bases, 12 bases remained unmatched. CDR1 and CDR2 from the germline V gene are LGHNA and YSLEER. CDR3 size: 19 residues. Sequenced here: PBMCs from blood, sampled less than 13 days after vaccination. The chain recombines TRBV4-3 with TRBJ2-2, with TRBD1 matching 7 bases. The sequence came from a man aged 45-60 years who received an inactivated influenza vaccine. The CDR3 DNA is TGCGCCAGCAGCCAAGATTTTGGGGGACAGTTCTCTAACACCGGGGAGCTGTTTTTT. It specifies CASSQDFGGQFSNTGELFF.